The 30 T cell receptor beta chains given below trace back to one sample, sequenced in a study of blood T cell repertoires in COVID-19. Here immunoSEQ multiplex PCR was the method, and the copy in TCRdb shows in-frame clones only, minus some. The sample holds 300,000 to 400,000 clones, about nine tenths seen once. The sample comprised peripheral blood. These receptors were taken from a man aged 25 to 45 with COVID-19, enrolled during active disease.

The rearrangement links TRBV5-1 to TRBJ2-6; tentatively, D is TRBD1 (5 bases). Trimming took off 1 base at V and 4 bases at J, with 21 bases between the two ends. Germline V gives CDR1 SGHRS, CDR2 YFSETQ. The CDR3 extends over 19 amino acids. CDR3 coding DNA: TGCGCCAGCAGCTTGTTCCTTGGCAGGGTTCTTTCGGGGGCCAACGTCCTGACTTTC. It yields the protein CASSLFLGRVLSGANVLTF.

Only a few counts were recorded for this clone. The CDR3 DNA reads as TGTGCCAGCAGCTTAGGTCGAGGGTTGACCTACAATGAGCAGTTCTTC. Amino acid sequence: CASSLGRGLTYNEQFF. The rearrangement links TRBV7-9 to TRBJ2-1, with D perhaps matching TRBD2 (5 bases). The CDR3 has 16 amino acids. Trimming took off 1 base at V and 2 bases at J, with 12 bases between the two ends. Germline values: CDR1 SEHNR, CDR2 FQNEAQ (reference sequence).

This clone was seen a few times. This chain uses TRBV18 with TRBJ2-5; tentatively, D is TRBD1 (6 bases). Per the germline V gene, CDR1 is KGHSH and CDR2 is LQKENI. This CDR3 has 15 amino acids. Trimming removed 2 bases at V and 1 base at J, with 11 bases between. The DNA of the CDR3 is TGTGCCAGCTCACCATTAGGACAGAGCCAAGAGACCCAGTACTTC. Its translation: CASSPLGQSQETQYF.

The rearrangement joins TRBV6-5 to TRBJ2-5; perhaps TRBD2 as D (5 bases). Per germline, CDR1 MNHEY and CDR2 SVGAGI. Trimming removed 0 bases at V and 4 bases at J, with 9 bases between. This CDR3 has 14 amino acids. The CDR3 nucleotides are TGTGCCAGCAGTTACTCGATGGCGGGAGAGACCCAGTACTTC. Protein: CASSYSMAGETQYF.

The rearrangement joins TRBV13 to TRBJ1-1; D perhaps matches TRBD1 (6 bases). With 5 bases removed from V and 5 bases from J, the gap between germline ends came to 18 bases. The CDR3 is 15 amino acids. Germline V gene data show CDR1 as PRHDT and CDR2 as FYEKMQ (reference sequence). The CDR3 sequence is CASSTLQGGYTEAFF. The CDR3 coding sequence is TGTGCCAGCAGCACTTTACAGGGTGGGTATACTGAAGCTTTCTTT.

This chain's CDR3 is CASSFQGIQETQYF. The CDR3 bases are TGTGCCAGCAGCTTCCAGGGGATTCAAGAGACCCAGTACTTC. The rearrangement links TRBV7-2 to TRBJ2-5; TRBD1 might be the D (6 bases). The CDR3 consists of 14 residues. The germline V gene encodes CDR1 SGHTA and CDR2 FQGNSA. V was trimmed by 3 bases and J by 2 bases, leaving 10 bases between them.

The chain employs TRBV24-1 and TRBJ1-5; the match to TRBD1 covers 8 bases. CDR3 length equals 15 residues. Trimming took 3 bases from V and 4 from J; bases not matched to a gene: 4. CDR1 and CDR2 from the germline V gene are KGHDR and SFDVKD. DNA for the CDR3: TGTGCCACCAGTGATAACGGACAGGGTAATCAGCCCCAGCATTTT. This gives the protein CATSDNGQGNQPQHF.

The V gene is TRBV6-6, the J gene TRBJ2-5, with TRBD2 identical over 8 bases. The CDR3 contains 17 residues. J gave up 5 bases and V 6 bases, and 17 bases lay outside the gene matches. Per germline, CDR1 MNHNY and CDR2 SVGAGI (reference sequence). This chain's CDR3 is CASSRRLGTSWPETQYF. CDR3 nucleotide sequence: TGTGCCAGCAGCCGACGCCTCGGGACTAGTTGGCCGGAGACCCAGTACTTC.

The chain employs TRBV4-1 and TRBJ2-7; D is perhaps TRBD1 (6 bases). Trimming shortened V by 5 bases and J by 1 base, and 15 bases separated the two germline ends. The CDR3 runs to 15 residues. The germline gives CDR1 MGHRA, CDR2 YSYEKL. CDR3 nucleotides: TGCGCCAGCAGCTTAAGCATGACAGGTTCCTACGAGCAGTACTTC. Its translation: CASSLSMTGSYEQYF.

This chain connects TRBV24-1 to TRBJ2-1, with D hard to call. The CDR3 is 13 amino acids. CDR1 and CDR2 (germline): KGHDR, SFDVKD. Trimming took off 5 bases at V and 0 bases at J, with 4 bases between the two ends. The CDR3 nucleotides read TGTGCCACCAGTGGAGGCTCCTACAATGAGCAGTTCTTC. Its translation: CATSGGSYNEQFF.

The chain has TRBV4-2 and TRBJ2-2; 11 nucleotides match TRBD2. Trimming at V came to 4 bases and at J to 8 bases, leaving 15 bases not matched to a gene. The CDR3 runs to 18 residues. Germline-derived CDR1 and CDR2 are LGHNA and YNFKEQ. The CDR3 here is CASSPTSGSRFVLGELFF. The CDR3 nucleotides are TGTGCCAGCAGCCCAACTAGCGGGAGTCGTTTTGTGTTAGGGGAGCTGTTTTTT.

The chain has TRBV9 and TRBJ2-1; 15 positions agree with TRBD2. V shed 2 bases, J shed 0 bases, and the junction held 12 bases outside the gene matches. Germline assignment: CDR1 SGDLS and CDR2 YYNGEE. The CDR3 spans 21 residues. CDR3 amino acids: CASSVGVPGLAGGSSYNEQFF. The CDR3 DNA follows: TGTGCCAGCAGCGTCGGGGTCCCGGGACTAGCGGGAGGCAGCTCCTACAATGAGCAGTTCTTC.

The genes are TRBV29-1 and TRBJ2-5; D call uncertain. V was clipped by 3 bases and J by 5 bases, with 10 bases between them. This CDR3 has 12 residues. The V gene's germline CDR1 is SQVTM and CDR2 ANQGSEA. The DNA of the CDR3 is TGCAGCGTTGATTGGGTCGGGGAGACCCAGTACTTC. Its translation is CSVDWVGETQYF.

J is TRBJ2-2 and V is TRBV3-1 (or the pseudogene TRBV3-2), with 10 nucleotides matching TRBD1. There are 18 residues in the CDR3. V lost 1 base to trimming and J lost 7 bases; unmatched junction nucleotides: 12. Germline V gene sequence: CDR1 LGHDT, CDR2 YNNKEL (reference sequence). CDR3 DNA sequence: TGTGCCAGCAGCCAAGCCGCCGTAGACAGGGGGCCAAGCGGGGAGCTGTTTTTT. Encoded protein: CASSQAAVDRGPSGELFF.

The chain couples TRBV7-8 to TRBJ2-3, with TRBD2 identical over 7 bases. The germline CDR1 and CDR2 sequences are SGHVS and FQNEAQ. The V gene end was trimmed by 5 bases and the J gene end by 3 bases; junction bases not matched to a gene: 14. The CDR3 is 17 amino acids. The CDR3 coding sequence is TGTGCCAGCAGCCTCCATCCGACAGCGGGGTCAACAGATACGCAGTATTTT. It is translated as CASSLHPTAGSTDTQYF.

The CDR3 DNA reads TGCAGCGTAGACCGGGACAGCACCGGGGAGCTGTTTTTT. This codes for CSVDRDSTGELFF. This chain joins TRBV29-1 and TRBJ2-2; 7 nucleotides align to TRBD1. The CDR3 runs to 13 residues. The ends lost 6 bases at V and 4 bases at J; junction bases unmatched: 5. CDR1 is SQVTM, CDR2 ANQGSEA, per germline.

The chain links TRBV29-1 to TRBJ2-5; weak D call: TRBD2 (7 bases). This CDR3 is built from 16 residues. Germline V lookup: CDR1 SQVTM, CDR2 ANQGSEA. Deletions cut 4 bases from V and 5 bases from J, with 23 bases between. This CDR3 reads CSVALRRGAAQETQYF. The DNA for the CDR3 is TGCAGCGTTGCCCTAAGACGGGGGGCAGCCCAGGAGACCCAGTACTTC.

This clone appeared a single time. The chain carries TRBV7-2 and TRBJ1-1; TRBD1 is a possible D gene (6 bases). The germline gives CDR1 SGHTA, CDR2 FQGNSA. The CDR3 loop spans 14 amino acids. V gave up 5 bases and J gave up 1 base, with 11 bases separating them. CDR3 protein: CASSHRTENTEAFF. The CDR3, as DNA: TGTGCCAGCAGCCACCGGACAGAGAACACTGAAGCTTTCTTT.

The CDR3 region has the DNA TGTGCCAGCAGCGCAACGACAGGGACCCATTCACCCCTCCACTTT. This codes for CASSATTGTHSPLHF. The chain carries TRBV9 and TRBJ1-6; 7 nucleotides match TRBD1. The length of the CDR3 is 15 residues. The junction had 8 bases not matched to a gene; V was cut back by 3 bases and J by 8 bases. The germline gives CDR1 SGDLS, CDR2 YYNGEE.

V and J are TRBV28 and TRBJ2-3; D gene unclear. V was cut by 10 bases and J by 0 bases, with 8 bases left in between. The CDR3 extends over 12 amino acids. The V gene's germline CDR1 is MDHEN and CDR2 SYDVKM. CDR3 nucleotides: TGTGCCACTACGATTAGCACAGATACGCAGTATTTT. Amino acid sequence: CATTISTDTQYF.

The rearrangement uses TRBV7-2 and TRBJ2-7, with a weak D call TRBD1 (6 bases). This CDR3 has 15 residues. CDR1 SGHTA and CDR2 FQGNSA come from the germline V gene. Trimming pared 6 bases from V and 1 base from J, leaving 16 bases between. In nucleotides, the CDR3 is TGTGCCAGCAGGCCAATAGGACAGTTTTCCTACGAGCAGTACTTC. Amino acid sequence: CASRPIGQFSYEQYF.

This chain joins TRBV19 and TRBJ1-1; TRBD1 might be the D (6 bases). V was shortened by 7 bases and J by 0 bases, with 15 bases between the two germline ends. The CDR3 has 15 residues. Germline V gene lookup returns CDR1 LNHDA and CDR2 SQIVND (reference sequence). This chain's CDR3 is CASIPGATMNTEAFF. CDR3 DNA sequence: TGTGCCAGTATCCCAGGGGCTACCATGAACACTGAAGCTTTCTTT.

This clone showed up just once. The chain couples TRBV5-8 to TRBJ2-1; 7 bases are a match to TRBD1. Germline V gene sequence: CDR1 SGHTS, CDR2 YDEGEE. This CDR3 is 12 amino acids long. V was pared by 4 bases and J by 15 bases, with 10 bases of the junction left unmatched. The CDR3 is CASSPRQGISFF. In DNA, the CDR3 is TGTGCCAGCAGCCCCCGACAGGGAATCTCGTTCTTC. The whole variable domain, filled in from reference TRBV5-8 and TRBJ2-1, reads EAGVTQSPTHLIKTRGQQATLRCSPISGHTSVYWYQQALGLGLQFLLWYDEGEERNRGNFPPRFSGRQFPNYSSELNVNALELEDSALYLCASSPRQGISFFGPGTRLTVL.

The CDR3 here is CSVKGNTSGYAYEQYF. DNA of the CDR3: TGCAGCGTTAAAGGGAATACTAGCGGGTACGCCTACGAGCAGTACTTC. The chain is built from TRBV29-1 and TRBJ2-7, with 9 bases matching TRBD2. This CDR3 comprises 16 residues. Trimming at V came to 5 bases and at J to 2 bases, leaving 13 bases not matched to a gene. The germline CDR1 and CDR2 sequences are SQVTM and ANQGSEA.

This chain uses TRBV7-3 with TRBJ2-5; a possible D gene is TRBD2 (6 bases). Trimming stripped 5 bases from V and 4 bases from J, with 14 bases between. Looked up from germline, CDR1 is SGHTA and CDR2 is FQGTGA. The CDR3 extends over 14 amino acids. CDR3 DNA sequence: TGTGCCAGCAGCCCGGGGGTCCAATCAGAGACCCAGTACTTC. As protein: CASSPGVQSETQYF.

This clone was counted ten times or more. V and J are TRBV30 and TRBJ2-1; TRBD2 matches at 9 bases. V gave up 2 bases and J gave up 6 bases; unmatched junction bases: 20. This CDR3 has 19 residues. Germline values: CDR1 GTSNPN, CDR2 SVGIG (reference sequence). The CDR3 here is CAWSSGLSSDSGRINEQFF. The CDR3 bases are TGTGCCTGGAGTTCGGGGTTGAGTTCGGATAGCGGGAGAATCAATGAGCAGTTCTTC.

This chain uses TRBV23-1 with TRBJ2-7; perhaps TRBD1 as D (6 bases). TRBV23-1 qualifies as an ORF whose function is uncertain. CDR3 length: 13 amino acids. Trimming took 4 bases from V and 4 from J, leaving 11 bases between them. Written as DNA, the CDR3 is TGCGCCAGCAGTCGAAAAACAGGGTACGAGCAGTACTTC. This gives the protein CASSRKTGYEQYF.

The chain uses TRBV5-4 and TRBJ1-5; weak D call: TRBD1 (6 bases). Trimming took 3 bases from V and 5 from J, leaving 12 bases between them. The CDR3 totals 14 residues. Looked up from germline, CDR1 is SGHNT and CDR2 is YYREEE (reference sequence). The CDR3 DNA sequence: TGTGCCAGCAGCTCACAGGGATCTCATCAGCCCCAGCATTTT. Its protein is CASSSQGSHQPQHF.

J is TRBJ2-7 and V is TRBV28, with D maybe TRBD1 (8 bases). Germline V CDR1 and CDR2: MDHEN, SYDVKM. V shed 6 bases and J shed 3 bases, with 21 bases lying between them. This CDR3 is built from 16 residues. Here the CDR3 DNA reads TGTGCCAGCAGAACAGGGGGGGGTAGCGGCTACTACGAGCAGTACTTC. Translating it yields CASRTGGGSGYYEQYF.

As for this clone: The sample holds other DNA sequences that translate to the same CDR3. The chain couples TRBV5-6 to TRBJ1-2; D not certain. Germline CDR1 and CDR2: SGHDT and YYEEEE. V gave up 4 bases and J gave up 8 bases, with 9 bases separating them. The CDR3 totals 11 residues. This CDR3 is CASSLRGGYTF. CDR3 coding DNA: TGTGCCAGCAGCCTCAGAGGGGGCTACACCTTC.